This paragraph reports one TCR beta chain. These data are taken from a study of T-cell reconstitution after alpha-beta-depleted transplantation in children. This sample's TCRbeta library carried unique molecular identifier barcodes. TCRdb called the PCR reads again in MiXCR, with one record for every CDR3 protein. Of about 500,000 distinct CDR3 sequences in the sample, about 30% were seen once. With 7 bases clipped from V and 7 bases from J, the junction kept 11 bases outside the gene matches. This CDR3 region has 16 residues. CDR1 and CDR2 (germline): SGHTA, FQGNSA. The chain carries TRBV7-2 and TRBJ1-6; 9 bases match TRBD1. Sequencing used PBMCs from the stem cell graft donor, obtained from the stem cell graft. This TCR was sampled from a human donor who donated a stem cell graft to a child with aplastic anemia. CDR3 DNA sequence: TGTGCCAGCACCCAATCCGGGACAGGGTTCAATTCACCCCTCCACTTT. Translation gives CASTQSGTGFNSPLHF.